This TCR beta chain was recorded in a study of Graves' ophthalmopathy and Graves' hyperthyroidism (dated by TCRdb to between 2017 and 2018). For the study in its entirety: Peripheral blood was collected at initial diagnosis, before any treatment. The study used TCR beta repertoire signatures to distinguish Graves' ophthalmopathy from Graves' hyperthyroidism and to predict progression to ophthalmopathy. In total, approximately 130 blood samples were TCR-sequenced: roughly 45 ophthalmopathy, over 70 hyperthyroidism and some 17 hyperthyroidism-to-ophthalmopathy patients. A discovery set of 95 to 100 patients (roughly 43 ophthalmopathy, about 58 stable hyperthyroidism) was enrolled to explore V-J signatures distinguishing ophthalmopathy from hyperthyroidism. An independent validation cohort was composed of fewer than 20 hyperthyroidism patients and around 16 patients who later progressed from hyperthyroidism to ophthalmopathy. T-cell repertoires of thyroid tissue and blood were compared in 5 or 6 hyperthyroidism patients. Following sampling, methimazole starting at 30 mg daily was administered to hyperthyroidism patients, and high-dose intravenous methylprednisolone was administered to ophthalmopathy patients. The paper as a whole reports these results and caveats: No statistical method was used to predetermine the sample size, and group allocation was not hidden from the investigators. In cross-validation, the 13-signature model distinguished ophthalmopathy from stable hyperthyroidism with less than 90% sensitivity and around 83% specificity, while in the test set the corresponding values were about 80% and 75%. In validation, the model predicted ophthalmopathy progression with about 64% sensitivity and approximately 78% specificity; 12 predicted patients were CT-confirmed with GO in a median of approximately 6.5 months. Most of the expanded thyroid clonotypes with a frequency above 0.001 were also detected in blood, and it was suggested that the thyroid immune response may be reflected by blood repertoires.

For repertoire sequencing, TCR beta CDR3 regions were amplified from RNA transcripts. HTBI primers and the Qiagen OneStep RT-PCR kit were used in a first-round RT-PCR, which was followed by a second-round multiplex PCR, size selection and purification. Libraries were sequenced paired-end with 100 bp reads on an Illumina HiSeq2000. As for the authors' bioinformatics: Reads were processed with SOAPnuke, discarding reads with adapters, uncalled bases, mean Phred below 15, or no exact constant-primer or identifier match. High-quality paired reads were merged with COPE v1.2.5. Each unique nucleotide sequence was defined as a clonotype, and clonotypes were aligned to IMGT TRB V, D and J references with MiTCR v1.1. Analysis was restricted to V-J combinations with a frequency above 0.0001, which covered roughly 99% of repertoires. A TCR clonal expansion and chaos score per V-J combination was defined as the ratio of F50 clonal expansion to chaos observed in the TCRdist matrix. Welch's t-statistics and random forest were used to narrow the features down to 10 to 15 V-J combinations, which were then fed into a naive Bayes classifier. Thyroid-blood repertoire similarity was quantified with the Morisita-Horn index. Through fastp at Q25 and MiXCR, TCRdb rebuilt clones from the public reads, retaining in-frame beta chains. Rows are unified per CDR3 protein, each entry keeping the most common DNA and genes. TCRdb's processing, not the study's, gives the V and J calls here. Recorded for this sample are hundreds of thousands of distinct CDR3 sequences; about two fifths of them occurred a single time. The leading ten clones occupy over 2.5% of the sample.

Patients with ophthalmopathy had moderately to severely active disease, with a Clinical Activity Score of 3 or more, a NOSPECS grade of 4 or more, and a disease duration of less than 3 months. Patients were excluded if they had other autoimmune diseases, uncontrolled infections, pregnancy or lactation. Clinical symptoms, serum thyroxine, TRAb, thyroid ultrasound and orbital computed tomography formed the basis of the diagnosis. Ficoll-Paque density gradient centrifugation was used to isolate PBMCs from 9.5 to 10 ml of fresh peripheral blood. Total RNA was extracted using Trizol reagent, and RNA quality was checked on an Agilent 2100 Bioanalyzer. V and J are truncated by 3 bases and 8 bases respectively, leaving an intervening sequence of 13 bases. From cysteine to phenylalanine, the CDR3 is 14 amino acids long. This entry keeps only the CDR3 DNA: 42 bases, framed from base 1. The germline V gene (reference sequence) gives CDR1 as SEHNR and CDR2 as FQNEAQ.

As regards this clonotype: Its antigen target is currently unknown. It has no much larger one-base neighbor in the sample; base qualities were not kept.

This receptor was identified in an adult man with Graves' ophthalmopathy. Input material: peripheral blood. This sequence uses TRBV7-9 and TRBJ1-4, with the identity of the D gene unclear. The CDR3 protein: CASSFRTAGEKLFF. The DNA sequence reads TGTGCCAGCAGCTTCCGGACGGCGGGCGAAAAACTGTTTTTT.